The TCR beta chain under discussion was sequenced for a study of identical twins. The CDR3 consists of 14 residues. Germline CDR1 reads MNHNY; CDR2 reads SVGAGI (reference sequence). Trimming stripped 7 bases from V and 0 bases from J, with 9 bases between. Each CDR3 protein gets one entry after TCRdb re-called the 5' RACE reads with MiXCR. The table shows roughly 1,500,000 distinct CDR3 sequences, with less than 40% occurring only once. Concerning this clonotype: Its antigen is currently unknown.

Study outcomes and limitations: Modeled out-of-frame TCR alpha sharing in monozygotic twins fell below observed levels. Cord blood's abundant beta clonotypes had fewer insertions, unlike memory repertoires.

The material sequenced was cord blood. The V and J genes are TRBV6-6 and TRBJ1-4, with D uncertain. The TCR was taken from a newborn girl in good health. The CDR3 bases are TGTGCCAGCACGGGCGTTGCAACTAATGAAAAACTGTTTTTT. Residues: CASTGVATNEKLFF.